This T cell receptor (beta chain) was captured by sequencing in a study of beta chain features in type 1 diabetes. Broader study findings: More deletions and fewer insertions at VDJ junctions were found in patients with type 1 diabetes. Shorter TCRB CDR3s, moderately but significantly so, marked every one of the four CD4+ subsets in Type 1 diabetes patients. Since sequencing was performed on cDNA, cells with high TCR expression could be over-represented.

CD4+ naive, central memory, regulatory and stem cell-like memory subsets were isolated by sorting on CD45RO/CCR7/CD25/CD127/CD95/CD27. In all sorted populations, purity surpassed 95%. With regard to this clone: Its antigen is still unknown.

The study reverse transcribed the entire isolated RNA, so it sequenced expressed TCRB transcripts. Sequencing used immunoSEQ multiplex PCR; TCRdb keeps in-frame clones, though not all of them. This sample yields more than 250,000 clones, of which just over 20% are seen a single time; about 0.027% belongs to the top ten. Trimming cost V 5 bases and J 0 bases, with 5 bases left between them. The CDR3 is made up of 12 amino acids. Germline V gene lookup returns CDR1 SGHTS and CDR2 YDEGEE. The chain links TRBV5-8 to TRBJ2-5; a weak D match, TRBD1 (5 bases). The TCR sequence derives from a middle-aged woman with type 1 diabetes. Sequencing input: naive CD4+ T cells from blood. For the CDR3, the DNA is TGTGCCAGCAGGACAGACCAAGAGACCCAGTACTTC. This sequence encodes CASRTDQETQYF.